Following are 4 T cell receptor beta chains from one sample sequenced in a study of PD-1 blockade in classical Hodgkin lymphoma. Noted time point: cycle 4 day 1 (C4D1), after more than 5 weeks of nivolumab. Brentuximab vedotin exposure varied among the patients, all of whom had relapsed after autologous stem cell transplantation. The table came from immunoSEQ multiplex PCR; TCRdb's copy has only in-frame clones and leaves some out. The sample records around 100,000 clones, about nine tenths being singletons. The sample in question was peripheral blood mononuclear cells (PBMCs), obtained before the fourth cycle of nivolumab. Receptor source: a human donor with classical Hodgkin lymphoma.

This clone was recorded once. This chain uses TRBV19 with TRBJ1-2; D remains unclear. Germline V lookup: CDR1 LNHDA, CDR2 SQIVND (reference sequence). The CDR3 runs to 13 residues. The V and J ends lost 3 bases and 2 bases respectively, with 7 bases between them. The CDR3: CASSMGANYGYTF. In nucleotides, the CDR3 is TGTGCCAGTAGTATGGGAGCAAACTATGGCTACACCTTC.

This chain connects TRBV5-6 to TRBJ1-1; TRBD1 agrees at 9 bases. Germline V CDR1 and CDR2: SGHDT, YYEEEE. The junction had 5 bases not matched to a gene; V was cut back by 2 bases and J by 3 bases. This CDR3 region has 15 residues. DNA for the CDR3: TGTGCCAGCAGCTTTCGGGACAGGGACTACACTGAAGCTTTCTTT. This gives the protein CASSFRDRDYTEAFF.

The rearrangement links TRBV9 to TRBJ2-3; D ambiguous. CDR3 length: 16 residues. The germline V and J ends were trimmed by 0 bases and 2 bases, with 13 bases remaining between them. The germline gives CDR1 SGDLS, CDR2 YYNGEE. CDR3 amino acids: CASSVEVRALTDTQYF. CDR3 bases: TGTGCCAGCAGCGTAGAGGTTAGAGCCCTCACAGATACGCAGTATTTT.

This chain joins TRBV5-6 and TRBJ2-7; the D gene is possibly TRBD2 (6 bases). V gave up 6 bases and J gave up 1 base, with 11 bases separating them. The CDR3 extends over 13 amino acids. Looked up from germline, CDR1 is SGHDT and CDR2 is YYEEEE. CDR3 region: CASTFGGSYEQYF. Written as DNA, the CDR3 is TGTGCCAGCACCTTCGGGGGTTCCTACGAGCAGTACTTC.